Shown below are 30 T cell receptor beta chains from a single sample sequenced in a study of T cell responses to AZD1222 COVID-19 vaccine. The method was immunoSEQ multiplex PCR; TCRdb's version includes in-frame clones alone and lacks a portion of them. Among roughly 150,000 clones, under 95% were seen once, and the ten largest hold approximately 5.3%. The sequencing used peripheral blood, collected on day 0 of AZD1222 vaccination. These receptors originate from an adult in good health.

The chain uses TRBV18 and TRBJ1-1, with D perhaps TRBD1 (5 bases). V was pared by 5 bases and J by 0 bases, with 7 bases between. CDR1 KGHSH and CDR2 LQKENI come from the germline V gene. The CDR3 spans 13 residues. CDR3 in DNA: TGTGCCAGCTCAGCACAGGTGAACACTGAAGCTTTCTTT. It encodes CASSAQVNTEAFF.

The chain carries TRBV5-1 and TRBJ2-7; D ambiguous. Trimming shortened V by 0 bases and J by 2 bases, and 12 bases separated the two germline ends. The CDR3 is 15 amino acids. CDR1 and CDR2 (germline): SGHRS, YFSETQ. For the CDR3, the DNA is TGCGCCAGCAGCTTGGATTCCTTTCAGGCCTACGAGCAGTACTTC. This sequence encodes CASSLDSFQAYEQYF.

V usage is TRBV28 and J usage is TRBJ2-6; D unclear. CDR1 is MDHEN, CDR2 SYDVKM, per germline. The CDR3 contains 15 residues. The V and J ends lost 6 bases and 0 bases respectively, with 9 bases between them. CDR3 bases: TGTGCCAGCAGATCGAAGAGCTCTGGGGCCAACGTCCTGACTTTC. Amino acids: CASRSKSSGANVLTF.

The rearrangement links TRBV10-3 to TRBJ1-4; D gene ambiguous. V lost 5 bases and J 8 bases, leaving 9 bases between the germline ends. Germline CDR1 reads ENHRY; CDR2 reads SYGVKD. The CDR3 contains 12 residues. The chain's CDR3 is CAISPGGEKLFF. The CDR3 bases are TGTGCCATCAGTCCCGGAGGGGAAAAACTGTTTTTT.

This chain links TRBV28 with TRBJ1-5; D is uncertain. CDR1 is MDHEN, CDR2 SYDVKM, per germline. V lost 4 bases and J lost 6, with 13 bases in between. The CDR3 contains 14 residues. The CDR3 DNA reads TGTGCCAGCAGTTCCACAGTAGCAGGTCAGCCCCAGCATTTT. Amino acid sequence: CASSSTVAGQPQHF.

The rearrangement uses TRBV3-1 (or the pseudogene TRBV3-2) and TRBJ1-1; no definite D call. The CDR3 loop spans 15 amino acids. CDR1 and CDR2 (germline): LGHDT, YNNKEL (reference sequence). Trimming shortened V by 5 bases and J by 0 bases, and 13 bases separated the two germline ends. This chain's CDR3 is CASSYISTLNTEAFF. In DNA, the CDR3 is TGTGCCAGCAGCTACATATCGACATTGAACACTGAAGCTTTCTTT.

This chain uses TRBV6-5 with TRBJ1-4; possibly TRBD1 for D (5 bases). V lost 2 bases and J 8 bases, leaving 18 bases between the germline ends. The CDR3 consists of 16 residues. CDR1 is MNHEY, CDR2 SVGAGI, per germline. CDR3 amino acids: CASSYGGGLGGEKLFF. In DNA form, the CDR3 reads TGTGCCAGCAGTTACGGCGGAGGCCTTGGGGGGGAAAAACTGTTTTTT.

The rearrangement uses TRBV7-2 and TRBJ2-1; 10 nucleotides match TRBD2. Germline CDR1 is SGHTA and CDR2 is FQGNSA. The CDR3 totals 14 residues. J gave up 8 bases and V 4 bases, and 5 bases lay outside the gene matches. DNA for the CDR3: TGTGCCAGCAGCTCAAGGACTAGCGGCGATGAGCAGTTCTTC. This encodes CASSSRTSGDEQFF. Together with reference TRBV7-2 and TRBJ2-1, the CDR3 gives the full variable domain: GAGVSQSPSNKVTEKGKDVELRCDPISGHTALYWYRQSLGQGLEFLIYFQGNSAPDKSGLPSDRFSAERTGGSVSTLTIQRTQQEDSAVYLCASSSRTSGDEQFFGPGTRLTVL.

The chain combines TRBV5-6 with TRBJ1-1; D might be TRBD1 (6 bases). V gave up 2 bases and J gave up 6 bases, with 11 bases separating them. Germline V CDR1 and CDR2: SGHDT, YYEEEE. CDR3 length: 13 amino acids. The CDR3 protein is CASSFGQSPEAFF. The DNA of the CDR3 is TGTGCCAGCAGCTTCGGACAGTCCCCTGAAGCTTTCTTT.

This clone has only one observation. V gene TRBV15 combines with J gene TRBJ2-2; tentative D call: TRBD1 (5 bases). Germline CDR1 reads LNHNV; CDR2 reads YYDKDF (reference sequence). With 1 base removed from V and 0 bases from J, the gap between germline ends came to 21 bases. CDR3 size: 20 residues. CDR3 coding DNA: TGTGCCACCAGCAGAGTTGGCGGACAAGAAATTTACGCGAACACCGGGGAGCTGTTTTTT. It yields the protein CATSRVGGQEIYANTGELFF.

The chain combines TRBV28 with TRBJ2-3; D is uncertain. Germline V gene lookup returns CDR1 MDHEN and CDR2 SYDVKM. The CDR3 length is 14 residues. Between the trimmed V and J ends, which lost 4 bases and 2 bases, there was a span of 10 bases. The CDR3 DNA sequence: TGTGCCAGCAGTTCTATAAAAGCCACAGATACGCAGTATTTT. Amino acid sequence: CASSSIKATDTQYF.

The CDR3 here is CASSLEGVSYNEQFF. The CDR3 DNA follows: TGTGCCAGCAGCTTAGAGGGGGTCTCCTACAATGAGCAGTTCTTC. The chain joins TRBV11-3 to TRBJ2-1; the D call may be TRBD1 or TRBD2 (5 bases each). The CDR3 extends over 15 amino acids. Germline V gene sequence: CDR1 SGHNT, CDR2 YENEEA. V was trimmed by 0 bases and J by 0 bases, leaving 6 bases between them.

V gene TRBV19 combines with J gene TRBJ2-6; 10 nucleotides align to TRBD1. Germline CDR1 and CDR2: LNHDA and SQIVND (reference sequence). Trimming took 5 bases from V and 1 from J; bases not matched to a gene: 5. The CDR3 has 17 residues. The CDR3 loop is CASSDWDRGSGANVLTF. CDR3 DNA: TGTGCCAGTAGTGATTGGGACAGGGGATCTGGGGCCAACGTCCTGACTTTC.

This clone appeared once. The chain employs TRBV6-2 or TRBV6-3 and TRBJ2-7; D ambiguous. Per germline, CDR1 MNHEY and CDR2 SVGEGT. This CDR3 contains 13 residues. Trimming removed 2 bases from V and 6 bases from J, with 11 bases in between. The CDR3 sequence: CASSYAKGREQYF. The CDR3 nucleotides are TGTGCCAGCAGTTACGCGAAGGGCCGCGAGCAGTACTTC.

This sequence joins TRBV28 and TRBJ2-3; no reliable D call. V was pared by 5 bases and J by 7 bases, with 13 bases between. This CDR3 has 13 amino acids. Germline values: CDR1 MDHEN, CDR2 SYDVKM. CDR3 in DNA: TGTGCCAGCAGTCCCCGGGTCTTTTATACGCAGTATTTT. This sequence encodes CASSPRVFYTQYF.

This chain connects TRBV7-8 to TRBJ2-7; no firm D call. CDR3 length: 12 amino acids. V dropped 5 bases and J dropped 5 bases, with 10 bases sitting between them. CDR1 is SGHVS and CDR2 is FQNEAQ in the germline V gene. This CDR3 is CASSLRFNEQYF. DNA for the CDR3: TGTGCCAGCAGCCTGAGATTCAACGAGCAGTACTTC.

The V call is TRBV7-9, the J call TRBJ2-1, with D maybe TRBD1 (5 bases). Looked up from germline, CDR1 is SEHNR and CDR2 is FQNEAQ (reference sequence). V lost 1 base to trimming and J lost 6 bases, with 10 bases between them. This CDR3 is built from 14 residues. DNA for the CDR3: TGTGCCAGCAGCTTAGATCTCAGGGCCAATGAGCAGTTCTTC. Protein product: CASSLDLRANEQFF.

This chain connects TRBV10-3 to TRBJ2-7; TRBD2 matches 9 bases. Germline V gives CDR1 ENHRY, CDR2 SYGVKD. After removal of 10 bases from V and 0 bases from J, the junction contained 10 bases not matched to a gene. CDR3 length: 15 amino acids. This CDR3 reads CATRGGAVSSYEQYF. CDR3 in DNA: TGTGCCACCCGCGGGGGGGCGGTCAGCTCCTACGAGCAGTACTTC.

This CDR3 is CASSSQGAREAFF. CDR3 nucleotide sequence: TGCGCCAGCAGCTCACAGGGGGCGCGTGAAGCTTTCTTT. The rearrangement uses TRBV5-1 and TRBJ1-1, with 9 bases matching TRBD1. J was trimmed by 7 bases and V by 3 bases; bases with no gene match: 4. From germline, CDR1 is SGHRS and CDR2 YFSETQ. The CDR3 loop spans 13 amino acids.

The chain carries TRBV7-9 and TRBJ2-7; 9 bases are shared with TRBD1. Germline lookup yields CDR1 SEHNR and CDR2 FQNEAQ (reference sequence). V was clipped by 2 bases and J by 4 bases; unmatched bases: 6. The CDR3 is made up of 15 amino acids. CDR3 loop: CASSLRGQGLYEQYF. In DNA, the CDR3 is TGTGCCAGCAGCTTACGTGGACAGGGGTTATACGAGCAGTACTTC.

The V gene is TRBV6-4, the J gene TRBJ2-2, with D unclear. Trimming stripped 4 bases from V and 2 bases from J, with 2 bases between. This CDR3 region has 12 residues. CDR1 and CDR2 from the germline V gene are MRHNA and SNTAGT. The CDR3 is CASSANTGELFF. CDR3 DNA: TGTGCCAGCAGTGCCAACACCGGGGAGCTGTTTTTT.

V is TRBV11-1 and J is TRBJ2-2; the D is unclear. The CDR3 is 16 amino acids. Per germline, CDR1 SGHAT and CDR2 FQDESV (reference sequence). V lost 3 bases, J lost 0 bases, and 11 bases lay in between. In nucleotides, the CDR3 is TGTGCCAGCAGCTTTCTTGACCCACCGAACACCGGGGAGCTGTTTTTT. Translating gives CASSFLDPPNTGELFF.

CDR3 in DNA: TGTGCCAGCAGCTCGTTGTTAGGGACCTCCTACGAGCAGTACTTC. It specifies CASSSLLGTSYEQYF. The V gene is TRBV11-2, the J gene TRBJ2-7; D is possibly TRBD1 or TRBD2 (5 bases each). The CDR3 runs to 15 residues. Germline CDR1 reads SGHAT; CDR2 reads FQNNGV. V lost 4 bases and J lost 0, with 13 bases in between.

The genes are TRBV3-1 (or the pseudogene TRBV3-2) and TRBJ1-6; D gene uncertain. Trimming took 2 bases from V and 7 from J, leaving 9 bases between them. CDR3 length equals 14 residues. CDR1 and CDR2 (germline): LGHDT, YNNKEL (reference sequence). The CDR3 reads CASSQRASNSPLHF. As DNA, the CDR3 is TGTGCCAGCAGCCAAAGGGCCTCAAATTCACCCCTCCACTTT.

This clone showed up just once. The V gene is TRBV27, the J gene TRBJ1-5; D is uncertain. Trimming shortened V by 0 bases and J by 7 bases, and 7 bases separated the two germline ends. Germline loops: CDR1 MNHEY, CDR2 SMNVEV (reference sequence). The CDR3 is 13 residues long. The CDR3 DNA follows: TGTGCCAGCAGTTTATCCAGGACCCAGCCCCAGCATTTT. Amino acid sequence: CASSLSRTQPQHF.

The CDR3 DNA reads TGTGCCAGCTCTACTAGCGGGACAGGCACAGATACGCAGTATTTT. Residues: CASSTSGTGTDTQYF. The chain is built from TRBV18 and TRBJ2-3; 10 bases are a match to TRBD2. Germline V gene sequence: CDR1 KGHSH, CDR2 LQKENI. The length of the CDR3 is 15 residues. V lost 6 bases to trimming and J lost 1 base; unmatched junction nucleotides: 4. Drawing the rest from reference TRBV18 and TRBJ2-3, the complete variable domain is NAGVMQNPRHLVRRRGQEARLRCSPMKGHSHVYWYRQLPEEGLKFMVYLQKENIIDESGMPKERFSAEFPKEGPSILRIQQVVRGDSAAYFCASSTSGTGTDTQYFGPGTRLTVL.

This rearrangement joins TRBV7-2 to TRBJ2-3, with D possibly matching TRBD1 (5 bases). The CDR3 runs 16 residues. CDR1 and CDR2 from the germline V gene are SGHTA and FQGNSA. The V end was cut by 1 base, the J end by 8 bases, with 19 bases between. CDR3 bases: TGTGCCAGCAGCTTAGTGGGTGGGGCAGTCGGCGCTACGCAGTATTTT. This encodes CASSLVGGAVGATQYF.

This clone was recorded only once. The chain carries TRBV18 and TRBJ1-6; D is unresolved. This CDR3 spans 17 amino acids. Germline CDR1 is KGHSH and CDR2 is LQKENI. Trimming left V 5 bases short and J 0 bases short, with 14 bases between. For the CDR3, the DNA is TGTGCCAGCTCATCCCGAGGGAGTAGCTCCTATAATTCACCCCTCCACTTT. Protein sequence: CASSSRGSSSYNSPLHF.

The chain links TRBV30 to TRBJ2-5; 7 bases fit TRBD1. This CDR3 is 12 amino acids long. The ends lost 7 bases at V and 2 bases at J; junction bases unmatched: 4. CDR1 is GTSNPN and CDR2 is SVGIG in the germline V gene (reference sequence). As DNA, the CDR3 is TGTGCCTCGGACAGGAATCAAGAGACCCAGTACTTC. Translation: CASDRNQETQYF.

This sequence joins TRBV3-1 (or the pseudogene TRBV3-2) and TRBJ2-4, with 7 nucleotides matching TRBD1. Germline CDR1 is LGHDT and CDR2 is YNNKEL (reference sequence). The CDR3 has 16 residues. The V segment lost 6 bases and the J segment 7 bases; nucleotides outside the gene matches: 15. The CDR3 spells CASSYFTGDNDNIQYF. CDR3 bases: TGTGCCAGCAGTTACTTTACAGGGGACAATGATAACATTCAGTACTTC.